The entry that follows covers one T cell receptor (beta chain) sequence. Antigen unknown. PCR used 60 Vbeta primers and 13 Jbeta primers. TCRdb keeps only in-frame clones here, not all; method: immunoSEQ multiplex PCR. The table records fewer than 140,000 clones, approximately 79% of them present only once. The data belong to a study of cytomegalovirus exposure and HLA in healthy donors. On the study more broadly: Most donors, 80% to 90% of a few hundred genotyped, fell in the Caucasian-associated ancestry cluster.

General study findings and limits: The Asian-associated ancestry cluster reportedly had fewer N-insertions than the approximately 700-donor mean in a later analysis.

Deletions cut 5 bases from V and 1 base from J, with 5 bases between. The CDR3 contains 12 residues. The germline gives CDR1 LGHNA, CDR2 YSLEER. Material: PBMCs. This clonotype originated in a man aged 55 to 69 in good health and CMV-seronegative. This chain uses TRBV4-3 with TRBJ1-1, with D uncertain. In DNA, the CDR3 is TGCGCCAGCAGCTACGGGAACACTGAAGCTTTCTTT. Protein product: CASSYGNTEAFF.